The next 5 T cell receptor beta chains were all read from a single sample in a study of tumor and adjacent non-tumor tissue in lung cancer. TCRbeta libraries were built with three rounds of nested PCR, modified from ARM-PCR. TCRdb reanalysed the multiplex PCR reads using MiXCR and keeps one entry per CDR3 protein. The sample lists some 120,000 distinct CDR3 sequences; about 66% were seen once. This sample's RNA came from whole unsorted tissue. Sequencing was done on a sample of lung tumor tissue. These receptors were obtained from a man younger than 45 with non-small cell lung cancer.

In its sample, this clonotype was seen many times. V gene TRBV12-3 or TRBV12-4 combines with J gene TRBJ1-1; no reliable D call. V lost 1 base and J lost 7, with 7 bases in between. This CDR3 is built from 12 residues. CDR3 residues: CASSLDGDEAFF. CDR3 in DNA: TGTGCCAGCAGTTTAGACGGCGATGAAGCTTTCTTT.

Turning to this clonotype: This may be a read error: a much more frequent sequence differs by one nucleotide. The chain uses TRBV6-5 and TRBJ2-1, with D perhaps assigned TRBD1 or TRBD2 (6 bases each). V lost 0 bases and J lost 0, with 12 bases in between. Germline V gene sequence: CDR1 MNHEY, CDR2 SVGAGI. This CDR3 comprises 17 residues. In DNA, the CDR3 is TGTGCCAGCAGTTACTCCCGGGGGCCGGGCTCCTACAATGAGCAGTTCTTC. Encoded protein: CASSYSRGPGSYNEQFF.

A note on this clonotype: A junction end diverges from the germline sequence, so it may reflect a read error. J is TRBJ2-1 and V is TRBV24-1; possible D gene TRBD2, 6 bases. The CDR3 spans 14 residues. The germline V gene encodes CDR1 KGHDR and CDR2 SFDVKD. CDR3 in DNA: TGTACCACCAGTGATAGGGCGGGGATGGATGATCAGTTCTTC. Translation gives CTTSDRAGMDDQFF.

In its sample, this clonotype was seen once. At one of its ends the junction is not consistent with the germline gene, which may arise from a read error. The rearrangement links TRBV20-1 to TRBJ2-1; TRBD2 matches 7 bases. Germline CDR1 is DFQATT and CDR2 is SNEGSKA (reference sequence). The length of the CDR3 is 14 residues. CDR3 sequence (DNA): TGCAGTGCTAGACAACCGGGGGGTTACAATGTGCAGTCCTTC. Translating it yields CSARQPGGYNVQSF.

CDR3 sequence (DNA): TGTGCCAGCAGCTACAGGTGGACTGACGGTTATGAGCAGTTCTTC. Protein: CASSYRWTDGYEQFF. The rearrangement joins TRBV11-2 to TRBJ2-1; D possibly matches TRBD1 or TRBD2 (5 bases each). This CDR3 region has 15 residues. The germline V and J ends were trimmed by 4 bases and 8 bases, with 18 bases remaining between them. Per the germline V gene, CDR1 is SGHAT and CDR2 is FQNNGV.